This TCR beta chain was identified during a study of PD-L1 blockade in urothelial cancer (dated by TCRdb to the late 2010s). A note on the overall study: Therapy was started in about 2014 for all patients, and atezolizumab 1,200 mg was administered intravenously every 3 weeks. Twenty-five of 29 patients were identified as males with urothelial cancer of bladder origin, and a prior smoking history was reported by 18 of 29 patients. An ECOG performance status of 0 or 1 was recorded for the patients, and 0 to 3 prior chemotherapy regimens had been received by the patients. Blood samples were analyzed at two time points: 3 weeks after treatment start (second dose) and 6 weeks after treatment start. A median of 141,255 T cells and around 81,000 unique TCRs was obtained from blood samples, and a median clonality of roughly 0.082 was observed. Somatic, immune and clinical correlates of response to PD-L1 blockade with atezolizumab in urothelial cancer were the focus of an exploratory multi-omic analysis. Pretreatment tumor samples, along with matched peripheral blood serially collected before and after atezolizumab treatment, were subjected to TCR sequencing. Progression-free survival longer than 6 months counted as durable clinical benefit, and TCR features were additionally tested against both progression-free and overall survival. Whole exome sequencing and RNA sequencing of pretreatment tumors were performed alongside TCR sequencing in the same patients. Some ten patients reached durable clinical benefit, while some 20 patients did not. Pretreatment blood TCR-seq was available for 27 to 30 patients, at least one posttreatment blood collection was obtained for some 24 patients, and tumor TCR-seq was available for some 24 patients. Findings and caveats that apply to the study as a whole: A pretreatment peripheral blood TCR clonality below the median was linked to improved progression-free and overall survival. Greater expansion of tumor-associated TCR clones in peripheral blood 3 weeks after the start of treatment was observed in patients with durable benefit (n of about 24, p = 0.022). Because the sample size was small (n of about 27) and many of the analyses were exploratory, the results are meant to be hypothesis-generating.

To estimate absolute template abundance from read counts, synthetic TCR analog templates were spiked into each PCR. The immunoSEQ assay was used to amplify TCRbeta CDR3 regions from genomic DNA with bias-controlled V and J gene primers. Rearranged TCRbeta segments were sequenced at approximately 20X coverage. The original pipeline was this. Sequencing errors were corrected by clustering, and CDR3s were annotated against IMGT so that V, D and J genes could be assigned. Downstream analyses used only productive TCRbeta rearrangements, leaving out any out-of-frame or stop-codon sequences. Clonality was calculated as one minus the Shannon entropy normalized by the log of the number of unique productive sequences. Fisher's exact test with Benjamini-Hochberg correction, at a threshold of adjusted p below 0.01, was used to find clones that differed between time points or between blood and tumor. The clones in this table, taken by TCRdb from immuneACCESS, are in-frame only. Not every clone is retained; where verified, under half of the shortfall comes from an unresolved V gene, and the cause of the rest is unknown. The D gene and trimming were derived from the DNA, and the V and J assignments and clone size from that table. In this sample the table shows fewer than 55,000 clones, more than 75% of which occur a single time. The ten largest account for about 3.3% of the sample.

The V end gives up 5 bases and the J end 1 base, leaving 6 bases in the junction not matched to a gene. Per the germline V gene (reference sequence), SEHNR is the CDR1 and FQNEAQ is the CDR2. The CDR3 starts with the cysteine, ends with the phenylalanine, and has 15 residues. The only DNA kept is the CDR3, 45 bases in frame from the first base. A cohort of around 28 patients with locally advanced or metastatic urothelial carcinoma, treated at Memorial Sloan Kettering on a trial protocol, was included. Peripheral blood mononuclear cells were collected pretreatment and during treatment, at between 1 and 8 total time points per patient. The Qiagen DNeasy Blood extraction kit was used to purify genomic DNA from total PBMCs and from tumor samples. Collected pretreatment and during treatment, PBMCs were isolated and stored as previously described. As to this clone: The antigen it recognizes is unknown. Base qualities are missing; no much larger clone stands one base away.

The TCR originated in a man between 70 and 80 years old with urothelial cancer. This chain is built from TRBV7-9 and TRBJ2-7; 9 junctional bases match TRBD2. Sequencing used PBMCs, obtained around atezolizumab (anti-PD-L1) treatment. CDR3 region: CASSPGGGASYEQYF. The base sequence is TGTGCCAGCAGCCCCGGCGGGGGGGCATCCTACGAGCAGTACTTC.